These T cell receptor beta chains were read from a single sample in a study of blood T cell repertoires in COVID-19. The method was immunoSEQ multiplex PCR; TCRdb's version includes in-frame clones alone and lacks a portion of them. The sample lists 29,000 or so clones, around nine tenths occurring once. Sequencing input: peripheral blood. The origin of the receptors is a human donor in a cohort sampled during active COVID-19. The donor label of this sample is uncertain. CDR3s include the opening cysteine and the closing phenylalanine or tryptophan. A D gene is named only where the DNA matches it firmly. Not every row has a clone size; where given, it reads once, few, many or a size class.

j_call d_call v_call clone_size cdr3_nt cdr3_aa
TRBJ2-2 TRBD1 TRBV5-1 - TGCGCCAGCAGCTGGACCGGGACAGGAGACACCGGGGAGCTGTTTTTT CASSWTGTGDTGELFF
TRBJ1-1 - TRBV5-1 - TGCGCCAGCAGCCCCGTGCAGATGAACACTGAAGCTTTCTTT CASSPVQMNTEAFF
TRBJ2-7 - TRBV6-5 - TGTGCCAGCAGCCTCCAACAGGGTGGTGGTTACGAGCAGTACTTC CASSLQQGGGYEQYF
TRBJ2-2 - TRBV11-3 - TGTGCCAGCAGCTCCGGGACATTCGGCACCGGGGAGCTGTTTTTT CASSSGTFGTGELFF
TRBJ1-6 - TRBV27 - TGTGCCAGCGCCGGCGGGAGCTCCTATAATTCACCCCTCCACTTT CASAGGSSYNSPLHF
TRBJ2-1 TRBD1 TRBV6-6 once TGTGCCAGCACCAGCCGTGGGACAGGGCTCAATGAGCAGTTCTTC CASTSRGTGLNEQFF
TRBJ2-7 TRBD2 TRBV11-1 - TGTGCCAGCAGCTTTATGGGAGGGAGAAGCTCCTACGAGCAGTACTTC CASSFMGGRSSYEQYF
TRBJ1-3 - TRBV7-8 - TGTGCCAGCAGCCTACGACATGATACTGGAAACACCATATATTTT CASSLRHDTGNTIYF
TRBJ2-1 - TRBV29-1 - TGCAGCCATAGCGAGGGCTCCTACAATGAGCAGTTCTTC CSHSEGSYNEQFF
TRBJ1-6 - TRBV28 few TGTGCCACAGGGGCCGGCATTTATAATTCACCCCTCCACTTT CATGAGIYNSPLHF
TRBJ2-3 - TRBV10-1 few TGCGCCAGCAGGGATCACCTAGCGGATACGCAGTATTTT CASRDHLADTQYF
TRBJ2-7 - TRBV4-2 - TGTGCCAGCAGCCAAGACAACTCGGGGTACGAGCAGTACTTC CASSQDNSGYEQYF
TRBJ1-5 - TRBV9 - TGTGCCAGCAGCGTAGGCCAGGATAGCAATCAGCCCCAGCATTTT CASSVGQDSNQPQHF
TRBJ2-7 TRBD1 TRBV5-1 - TGCGCCAGCAGCAGGGGACAGGGGGGCGAGCAGTACTTC CASSRGQGGEQYF
TRBJ2-5 - TRBV7-2 - TGTGCCAGCAGCGCGGGACAGCATGAAGAGACCCAGTACTTC CASSAGQHEETQYF
TRBJ2-3 TRBD2 TRBV7-9 once TGTGCCAGCAGCTTGATAGCGGGAAGCACAGATACGCAGTATTTT CASSLIAGSTDTQYF
TRBJ1-5 - TRBV28 - TGTGCCAGCAGACTCCCCAATCAGCCCCAGCATTTT CASRLPNQPQHF
TRBJ1-5 TRBD1 TRBV12-5 few TGTGCTAGTGGTGGGGGACAGAAAAGGGATCAGCCCCAGCATTTT CASGGGQKRDQPQHF
TRBJ2-2 TRBD1 TRBV7-9 once TGTGCCAGCAGCGAGGCAGGGGGCACGAACACCGGGGAGCTGTTTTTT CASSEAGGTNTGELFF
TRBJ1-1 - TRBV24-1 - TGTGCCACCAGTGATCAGTTCGCTGAAGCTTTCTTT CATSDQFAEAFF
TRBJ2-5 TRBD1 TRBV5-4 - TGTGCCAGCACCGAGACAGGGATCGGGCAAGAGACCCAGTACTTC CASTETGIGQETQYF
TRBJ2-7 TRBD1 TRBV7-3 once TGTGCCAGCAGCTTAGGGGGACAGGGCCCCTACGAGCAGTACTTC CASSLGGQGPYEQYF
TRBJ1-4 - TRBV5-6 - TGTGCCAGCAGCTTGAGACAGCCCTTCGAAAAACTGTTTTTT CASSLRQPFEKLFF
TRBJ2-1 TRBD1 TRBV14 - TGTGCCAGCAGCCAAGATGGGACAGGTTACAATGAGCAGTTCTTC CASSQDGTGYNEQFF
TRBJ1-1 - TRBV7-8 - TGTGCCAGCAGCTTATACCCAGGGAACACTGAAGCTTTCTTT CASSLYPGNTEAFF
TRBJ2-1 TRBD2 TRBV30 - TGTGCCTCGAAACCCGGGACTAGCGGGAGTAATGAGCAGTTCTTC CASKPGTSGSNEQFF
TRBJ2-7 TRBD2 TRBV6-1 - TGTGCCAGCAGTGATTGGGGAACGACTAGCGGGTACGAGCAGTACTTC CASSDWGTTSGYEQYF
TRBJ2-1 - TRBV5-1 - TGCGCCAGCAGCTTGCGAGAGGCCCATGAGCAGTTCTTC CASSLREAHEQFF
TRBJ1-2 - TRBV30 - TGTGCCTGGAGTGTCGGGGGGGGCTACACCTTC CAWSVGGGYTF
TRBJ2-1 - TRBV7-2 once TGTGCCAGCAGCCCTAGATTTGTCTCCTACAATGAGCAGTTCTTC CASSPRFVSYNEQFF
TRBJ1-5 - TRBV6-5 - TGTGCCAGCAGCGAGCGGGATCTAAGGCCCCAGCATTTT CASSERDLRPQHF
TRBJ2-1 - TRBV11-2 - TGTGCCAGCAGCTTAGTTTTTAGGGGTGAGCAGTTCTTC CASSLVFRGEQFF
TRBJ1-5 TRBD1 TRBV2 - TGTGCCAGCAGTCGACAGGGGGGGCCTAATAGCAATCAGCCCCAGCATTTT CASSRQGGPNSNQPQHF
TRBJ1-4 - TRBV18 - TGTGCCAGCTCACCCCTCGCTGGACAGAATGAAAAACTGTTTTTT CASSPLAGQNEKLFF
TRBJ1-1 - TRBV5-5 - TGTGCCAGCAGCTTACAGGGTCAAAACACTGAAGCTTTCTTT CASSLQGQNTEAFF
TRBJ2-7 - TRBV25-1 - TGTGCCAGCAGTTTAAGGGGGGAGCAGTACTTC CASSLRGEQYF
TRBJ2-3 TRBD2 TRBV7-8 - TGTGCCAGCAGCTGGGGACTAGCGGAGATTAGCACAGATACGCAGTATTTT CASSWGLAEISTDTQYF
TRBJ1-3 TRBD1 TRBV30 - TGTGCCTGGAGTGTACTGCGGACAGGGGGAGGAAACACCATATATTTT CAWSVLRTGGGNTIYF
TRBJ2-3 - TRBV24-1 - TGTGCCACCAGTGACCCCGGACAGTCCGGTACGCAGTATTTT CATSDPGQSGTQYF
TRBJ2-7 - TRBV20-1 - TGCAGTGCTAGGGCCGTATACGAGCAGTACTTC CSARAVYEQYF
TRBJ2-5 TRBD1 TRBV7-8 - TGTGCCAGCAGCTTAGCGGAGGCAGGGGGAACCCAGTACTTC CASSLAEAGGTQYF
TRBJ2-1 - TRBV15 - TGTGCCACCAGCAGAGAAGGGGGGGGCCCCTACAATGAGCAGTTCTTC CATSREGGGPYNEQFF
TRBJ2-3 TRBD1 TRBV13 - TGTGCCAGCAGCTTAGGGACAGGGTATGTAACCACAGATACGCAGTATTTT CASSLGTGYVTTDTQYF
TRBJ2-3 - TRBV19 - TGTGCCAGTAGTGAGGACAGACGCACAGATACGCAGTATTTT CASSEDRRTDTQYF
TRBJ2-1 - TRBV7-2 - TGTGCCAGCAGCATACAGGGCGGGGAGCAGTTCTTC CASSIQGGEQFF
TRBJ1-2 - TRBV6-5 - TGTGCCAGCAGGCCACACGAGGACACCCCGAGAGGCTACACCTTC CASRPHEDTPRGYTF